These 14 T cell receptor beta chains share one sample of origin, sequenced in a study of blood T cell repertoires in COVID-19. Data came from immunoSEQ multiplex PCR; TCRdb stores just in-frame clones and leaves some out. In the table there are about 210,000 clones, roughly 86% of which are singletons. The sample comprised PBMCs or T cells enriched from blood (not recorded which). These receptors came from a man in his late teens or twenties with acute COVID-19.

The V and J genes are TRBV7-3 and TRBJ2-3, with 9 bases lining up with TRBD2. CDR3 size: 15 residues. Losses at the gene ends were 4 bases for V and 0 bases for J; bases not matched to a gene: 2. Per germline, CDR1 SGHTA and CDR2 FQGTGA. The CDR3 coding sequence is TGTGCCAGCAGCTCCCTAGCGGGGAGCACAGATACGCAGTATTTT. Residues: CASSSLAGSTDTQYF.

For the CDR3, the DNA is TGTGCCAGCAGGTTCGGGTGGACTGAAGCTTTCTTT. It translates to CASRFGWTEAFF. The V gene is TRBV12-3 or TRBV12-4, the J gene TRBJ1-1; D not resolved. Deletions cut 6 bases from V and 5 bases from J, with 10 bases between. The CDR3 has 12 amino acids.

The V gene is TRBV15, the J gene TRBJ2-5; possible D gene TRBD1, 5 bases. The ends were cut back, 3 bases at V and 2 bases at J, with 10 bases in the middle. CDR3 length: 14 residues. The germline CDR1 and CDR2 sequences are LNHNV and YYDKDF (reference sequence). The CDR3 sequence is CATSSPRQQETQYF. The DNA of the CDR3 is TGTGCCACCAGCAGCCCACGACAGCAAGAGACCCAGTACTTC.

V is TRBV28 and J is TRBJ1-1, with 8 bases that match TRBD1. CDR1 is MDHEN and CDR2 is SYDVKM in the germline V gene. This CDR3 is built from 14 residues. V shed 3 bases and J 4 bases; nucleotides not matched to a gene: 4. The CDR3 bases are TGTGCCAGCAGTTTTTACAGGGGGTTCACTGAAGCTTTCTTT. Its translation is CASSFYRGFTEAFF.

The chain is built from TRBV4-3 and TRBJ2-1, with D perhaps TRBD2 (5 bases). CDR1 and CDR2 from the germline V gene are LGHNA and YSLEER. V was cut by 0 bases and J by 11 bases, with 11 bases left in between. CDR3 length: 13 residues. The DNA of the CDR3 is TGCGCCAGCAGCCAAGAACGAGCGGAGAAGCAGTTCTTC. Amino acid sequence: CASSQERAEKQFF.

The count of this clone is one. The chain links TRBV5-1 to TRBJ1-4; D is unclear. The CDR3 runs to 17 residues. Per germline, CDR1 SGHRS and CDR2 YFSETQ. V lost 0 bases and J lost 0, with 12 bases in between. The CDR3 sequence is CASSLGMGVATNEKLFF. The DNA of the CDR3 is TGCGCCAGCAGCTTGGGAATGGGAGTGGCAACTAATGAAAAACTGTTTTTT.

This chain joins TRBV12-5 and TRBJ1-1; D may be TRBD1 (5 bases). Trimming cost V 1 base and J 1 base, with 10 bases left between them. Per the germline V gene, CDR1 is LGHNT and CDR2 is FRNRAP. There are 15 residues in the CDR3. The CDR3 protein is CASGLATGGNTEAFF. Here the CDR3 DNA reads TGTGCTAGTGGTTTGGCGACGGGGGGGAACACTGAAGCTTTCTTT. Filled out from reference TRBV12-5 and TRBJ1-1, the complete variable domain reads DARVTQTPRHKVTEMGQEVTMRCQPILGHNTVFWYRQTMMQGLELLAYFRNRAPLDDSGMPKDRFSAEMPDATLATLKIQPSEPRDSAVYFCASGLATGGNTEAFFGQGTRLTVV.

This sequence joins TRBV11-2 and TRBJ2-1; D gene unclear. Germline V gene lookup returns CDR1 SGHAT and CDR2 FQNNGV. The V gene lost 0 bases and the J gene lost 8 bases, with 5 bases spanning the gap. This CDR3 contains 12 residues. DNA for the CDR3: TGTGCCAGCAGCTTAGAGAGATATGAGCAGTTCTTC. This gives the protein CASSLERYEQFF.

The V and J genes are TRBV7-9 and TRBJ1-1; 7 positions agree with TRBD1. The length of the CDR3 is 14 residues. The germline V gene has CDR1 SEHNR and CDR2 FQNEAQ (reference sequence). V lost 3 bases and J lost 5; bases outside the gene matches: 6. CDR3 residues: CASSFDREETEAFF. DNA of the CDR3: TGTGCCAGCAGCTTTGACAGGGAGGAGACTGAAGCTTTCTTT.

CDR3 in DNA: TGTGCCAGCAAGACTGATACGCATCAGCCCCAGCATTTT. Translated, it gives CASKTDTHQPQHF. V usage is TRBV2 and J usage is TRBJ1-5, with D unresolved. CDR1 and CDR2 (germline): SNHLY, FYNNEI. There are 13 residues in the CDR3. With 7 bases removed from V and 5 bases from J, the gap between germline ends came to 12 bases.

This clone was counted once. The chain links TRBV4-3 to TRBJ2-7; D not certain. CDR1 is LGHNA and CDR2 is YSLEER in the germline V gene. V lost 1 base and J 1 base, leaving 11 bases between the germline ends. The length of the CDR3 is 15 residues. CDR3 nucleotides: TGCGCCAGCAGCCAAGTAATGAGCGAGTCCTACGAGCAGTACTTC. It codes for CASSQVMSESYEQYF.

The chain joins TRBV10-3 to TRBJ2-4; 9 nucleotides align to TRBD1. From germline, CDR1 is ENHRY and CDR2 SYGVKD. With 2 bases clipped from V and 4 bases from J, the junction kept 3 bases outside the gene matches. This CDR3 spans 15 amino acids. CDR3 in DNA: TGTGCCATCAGTGAGAGGGACAGGGATAAAAACATTCAGTACTTC. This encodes CAISERDRDKNIQYF.

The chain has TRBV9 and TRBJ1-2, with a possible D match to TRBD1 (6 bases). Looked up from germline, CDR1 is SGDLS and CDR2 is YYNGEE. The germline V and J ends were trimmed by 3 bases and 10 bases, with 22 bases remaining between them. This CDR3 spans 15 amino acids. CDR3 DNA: TGTGCCAGCAGCGCCCACAGGGAAAGGCCTACGGACTACACCTTC. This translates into CASSAHRERPTDYTF.

The CDR3 here is CASSLAGDYGYTF. The CDR3 DNA sequence: TGTGCCAGCAGCCTTGCAGGGGACTATGGCTACACCTTC. This chain joins TRBV12-3 or TRBV12-4 and TRBJ1-2; tentative D call: TRBD1 (6 bases). The CDR3 has 13 amino acids. Trimming took off 6 bases at V and 3 bases at J, with 11 bases between the two ends.